Here is one T cell receptor (beta chain) with its context. TCRdb keeps only in-frame clones here, not all; method: immunoSEQ multiplex PCR. The sample lists some 260,000 clones, 80% to 90% occurring once. This record belongs to a study of blood T cell repertoires in COVID-19. Looking at the study overall: COVID-19 samples collected from the United States, Italy and Spain covered acute and convalescent phases.

From germline, CDR1 is SQVTM and CDR2 ANQGSEA. Germline trimming cut 7 bases from V and 7 bases from J; bases unmatched to any gene: 9. The CDR3 sequence is 14 residues long. This sequence originates from a woman in her 70s with COVID-19, enrolled during active disease. This chain links TRBV29-1 with TRBJ2-1, with 11 nucleotides matching TRBD2. Material: peripheral blood. The CDR3 spells CSALGLAGQNEQFF. The CDR3 bases are TGCAGCGCTCTAGGACTAGCGGGCCAGAATGAGCAGTTCTTC.